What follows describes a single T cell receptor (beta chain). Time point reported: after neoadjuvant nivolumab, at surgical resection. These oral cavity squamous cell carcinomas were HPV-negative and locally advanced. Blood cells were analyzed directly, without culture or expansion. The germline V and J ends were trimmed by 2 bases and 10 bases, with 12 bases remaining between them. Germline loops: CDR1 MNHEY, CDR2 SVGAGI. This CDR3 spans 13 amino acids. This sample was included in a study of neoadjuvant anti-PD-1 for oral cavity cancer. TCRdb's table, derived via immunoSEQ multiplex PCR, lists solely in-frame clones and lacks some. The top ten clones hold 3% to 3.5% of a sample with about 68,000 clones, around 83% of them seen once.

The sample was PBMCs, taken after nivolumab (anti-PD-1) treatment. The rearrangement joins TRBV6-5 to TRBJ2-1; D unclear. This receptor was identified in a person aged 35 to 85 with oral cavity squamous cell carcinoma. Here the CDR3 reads CASSYGLGWEQFF. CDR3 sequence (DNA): TGTGCCAGCAGTTACGGTCTGGGCTGGGAGCAGTTCTTC.